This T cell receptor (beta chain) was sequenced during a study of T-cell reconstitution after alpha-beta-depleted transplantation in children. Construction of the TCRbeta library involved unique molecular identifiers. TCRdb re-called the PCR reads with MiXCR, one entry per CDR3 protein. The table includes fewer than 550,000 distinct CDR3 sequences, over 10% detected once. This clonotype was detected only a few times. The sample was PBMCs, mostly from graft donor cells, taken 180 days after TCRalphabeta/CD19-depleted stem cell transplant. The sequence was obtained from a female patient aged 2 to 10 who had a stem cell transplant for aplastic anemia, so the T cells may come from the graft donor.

The CDR3 region has the DNA TGCAGCGTTGAAGGCCAAGACAGATACGAGCAGTACTTC. It encodes CSVEGQDRYEQYF. The V and J genes are TRBV29-1 and TRBJ2-7, with a tentative D call TRBD1 (5 bases). Trimming cost V 1 base and J 4 bases, with 11 bases left between them. The CDR3 consists of 13 residues. Germline V gene data show CDR1 as SQVTM and CDR2 as ANQGSEA.